The 10 T cell receptor beta chains in this list originate from one sample, sequenced in a study of radiation and T cells in renal cell carcinoma. Time point denoted: baseline pretreatment blood. The treatment was: 15 Gy SBRT to primary tumor, nephrectomy 4 weeks later. Libraries were prepared by immunoSEQ multiplex PCR; TCRdb keeps only in-frame clonotypes and omits some of them. The sample yields about 59,000 clones, around 78% seen once. The specimen comprised blood, sampled from a patient whose treatment included radiotherapy and nephrectomy. The source is a man in his sixties with renal cell carcinoma.

This rearrangement joins TRBV5-1 to TRBJ1-5; 7 nucleotides agree with TRBD1. Germline CDR1 SGHRS, CDR2 YFSETQ. Losses at the gene ends were 0 bases for V and 0 bases for J; bases not matched to a gene: 21. This CDR3 has 22 amino acids. CDR3 nucleotide sequence: TGCGCCAGCAGCTTGGCAGAACACGGGGGACAGAAGTTACGGGGTAGCAATCAGCCCCAGCATTTT. It is translated as CASSLAEHGGQKLRGSNQPQHF.

The V gene is TRBV6-9, the J gene TRBJ2-7; D gene unclear. Trimming cost V 11 bases and J 0 bases, with 8 bases left between them. The CDR3 is 11 residues long. Germline CDR1 is MNHGY and CDR2 is SVAAGI. The chain's CDR3 is CARTASYEQYV. CDR3 DNA sequence: TGTGCCCGGACGGCCTCCTACGAGCAGTACGTC.

V and J are TRBV21-1 and TRBJ2-7. TRBV21-1 has pseudogene status. This CDR3 spans 17 amino acids. CDR3 residues: CASSPGSLLRADYEQYF. CDR3 DNA sequence: TGTGCCAGCAGCCCGGGTAGTTTGCTCCGGGCCGACTACGAGCAGTACTTC.

The chain links TRBV5-4 to TRBJ2-5; D unclear. Germline CDR1 and CDR2: SGHNT and YYREEE (reference sequence). The length of the CDR3 is 14 residues. V dropped 4 bases and J dropped 0 bases, with 10 bases sitting between them. The CDR3 reads CASSPWADQETQYF. In nucleotides, the CDR3 is TGTGCCAGCAGCCCCTGGGCAGACCAAGAGACCCAGTACTTC.

This clone occurred a few times. The chain links TRBV7-9 to TRBJ2-1; weak D call: TRBD2 (6 bases). V lost 6 bases, J lost 5 bases, and 8 bases lay in between. The germline V gene encodes CDR1 SEHNR and CDR2 FQNEAQ (reference sequence). This CDR3 contains 12 residues. Here the CDR3 DNA reads TGTGCCAGCAGTCGGACTAACAATGAGCAGTTCTTC. It specifies CASSRTNNEQFF.

The chain joins TRBV4-1 to TRBJ2-5, with 7 bases aligning to TRBD2. The CDR3 extends over 15 amino acids. Germline-derived CDR1 and CDR2 are MGHRA and YSYEKL. The junction had 6 bases not matched to a gene; V was cut back by 5 bases and J by 0 bases. DNA for the CDR3: TGCGCCAGCAGCAGCGGGACTACGTACCAAGAGACCCAGTACTTC. This encodes CASSSGTTYQETQYF.

The chain joins TRBV7-9 to TRBJ1-4; D remains ambiguous. The length of the CDR3 is 15 residues. The germline V and J ends were trimmed by 4 bases and 6 bases, with 15 bases remaining between them. The germline gives CDR1 SEHNR, CDR2 FQNEAQ (reference sequence). As DNA, the CDR3 is TGTGCCAGCAGCTCAACGGACCTTGGTTATGAAAAACTGTTTTTT. As protein: CASSSTDLGYEKLFF.

This clone occurred a few times. This chain connects TRBV7-9 to TRBJ1-3; D unclear. The V gene's germline CDR1 is SEHNR and CDR2 FQNEAQ (reference sequence). V lost 1 base to trimming and J lost 1 base, with 5 bases between them. This CDR3 region has 14 residues. The DNA of the CDR3 is TGTGCCAGCAGCTTAGGCCTGTCTGGAAACACCATATATTTT. It yields the protein CASSLGLSGNTIYF.

This chain uses TRBV6-5 with TRBJ2-1; 7 bases are a match to TRBD1. Germline V gene lookup returns CDR1 MNHEY and CDR2 SVGAGI. The CDR3 is 13 amino acids. CDR3 DNA: TGTTCCACGGGGACAGCCGCGAGGAATGAGCAGTTCTTC. This codes for CSTGTAARNEQFF.

CDR3 sequence reads: CASSDRTSGGRSSYNEQFF. CDR3 in DNA: TGTGCCAGCAGCGACCGGACTAGCGGGGGCCGAAGCTCCTACAATGAGCAGTTCTTC. The chain carries TRBV9 and TRBJ2-1, with 13 bases aligning to TRBD2. The germline CDR1 and CDR2 sequences are SGDLS and YYNGEE. This CDR3 has 19 residues. V was clipped by 3 bases and J by 0 bases; unmatched bases: 9.